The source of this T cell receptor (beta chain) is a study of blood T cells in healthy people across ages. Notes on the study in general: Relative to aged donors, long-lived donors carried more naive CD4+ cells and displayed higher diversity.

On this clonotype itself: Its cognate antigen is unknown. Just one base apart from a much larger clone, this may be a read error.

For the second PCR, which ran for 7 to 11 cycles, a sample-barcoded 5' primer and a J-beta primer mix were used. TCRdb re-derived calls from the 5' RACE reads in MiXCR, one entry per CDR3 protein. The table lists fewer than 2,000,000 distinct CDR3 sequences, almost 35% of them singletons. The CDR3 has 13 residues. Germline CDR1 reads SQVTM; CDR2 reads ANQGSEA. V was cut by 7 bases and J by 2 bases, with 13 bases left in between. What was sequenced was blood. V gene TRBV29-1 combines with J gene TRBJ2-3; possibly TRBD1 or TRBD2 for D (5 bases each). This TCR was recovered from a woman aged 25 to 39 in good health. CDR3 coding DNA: TGCAGCGCTGCCAGGGACCACACAGATACGCAGTATTTT. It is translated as CSAARDHTDTQYF.